The 24 T cell receptor beta chains listed next were all sequenced from one sample in a study of blood T cell repertoires in COVID-19. Here immunoSEQ multiplex PCR was the method, and the copy in TCRdb shows in-frame clones only, minus some. The table lists over 200,000 clones, 86% of them singletons, with around 10% in the top ten. Specimen: peripheral blood. These receptors were taken from a man aged 40-50 years who had recovered from COVID-19.

This clone occurred a few times. The sample holds other DNA sequences that translate to the same CDR3. The chain combines TRBV7-9 with TRBJ1-4; maybe TRBD1 (5 bases). CDR1 and CDR2 from the germline V gene are SEHNR and FQNEAQ (reference sequence). The V end lost 1 base, the J end lost 8 bases, and 5 bases lay between the germline ends. The CDR3 is made up of 12 amino acids. This CDR3 reads CASSLGGEKLFF. The CDR3 coding sequence is TGTGCCAGCAGCTTAGGGGGCGAAAAACTGTTTTTT.

The V gene is TRBV10-3, the J gene TRBJ2-7; 8 bases line up with TRBD1. Germline V gene lookup returns CDR1 ENHRY and CDR2 SYGVKD. Losses at the gene ends were 5 bases for V and 4 bases for J; bases not matched to a gene: 10. CDR3 length: 15 amino acids. The CDR3 region has the DNA TGTGCCATCAGTTCCGGGACAGGAAAAACTTACGAGCAGTACTTC. Translation: CAISSGTGKTYEQYF.

The rearrangement uses TRBV6-6 and TRBJ1-5; D gene ambiguous. This CDR3 is 13 amino acids long. Germline CDR1 and CDR2: MNHNY and SVGAGI (reference sequence). The V end was cut by 4 bases, the J end by 5 bases, with 9 bases between. The CDR3, as DNA: TGTGCCAGCAGTTTTTTTACAGATCAGCCCCAGCATTTT. It encodes CASSFFTDQPQHF.

Regarding this clone: Other DNA variants within this sample encode the same CDR3. J is TRBJ2-7 and V is TRBV27; maybe TRBD1 (5 bases). The V end was cut by 2 bases, the J end by 3 bases, with 11 bases between. The CDR3 length is 14 residues. Germline values: CDR1 MNHEY, CDR2 SMNVEV (reference sequence). CDR3 amino acids: CASSLGQGGYEQYF. The CDR3 bases are TGTGCCAGCAGTTTAGGGCAGGGTGGCTACGAGCAGTACTTC.

This clone was picked up one time. The chain has TRBV30 and TRBJ2-1, with D tentatively TRBD2 (5 bases). With 4 bases removed from V and 4 bases from J, the gap between germline ends came to 14 bases. The CDR3 is 14 amino acids. Germline V gene lookup returns CDR1 GTSNPN and CDR2 SVGIG (reference sequence). CDR3 sequence: CAWMDSEQYNEQFF. The CDR3 DNA follows: TGTGCCTGGATGGACTCTGAGCAATACAATGAGCAGTTCTTC.

V and J are TRBV7-9 and TRBJ2-7, with TRBD2 matching over 12 bases. V lost 4 bases to trimming and J lost 4 bases; unmatched junction nucleotides: 11. The CDR3 totals 17 residues. Germline V gives CDR1 SEHNR, CDR2 FQNEAQ (reference sequence). The CDR3 here is CASSSTGSGTSGYEQYF. The CDR3 nucleotides are TGTGCCAGCAGCTCGACAGGGTCCGGGACTAGCGGGTACGAGCAGTACTTC.

The J gene is TRBJ2-7, the V gene TRBV7-2; no clear D. V was shortened by 5 bases and J by 2 bases, with 10 bases between the two germline ends. CDR3 length equals 13 residues. CDR1 SGHTA and CDR2 FQGNSA come from the germline V gene. The CDR3 protein is CASSESQAYEQYF. The CDR3 coding sequence is TGTGCCAGCAGCGAATCTCAGGCCTACGAGCAGTACTTC. The variable domain in full, completed from reference TRBV7-2 and TRBJ2-7, reads GAGVSQSPSNKVTEKGKDVELRCDPISGHTALYWYRQSLGQGLEFLIYFQGNSAPDKSGLPSDRFSAERTGGSVSTLTIQRTQQEDSAVYLCASSESQAYEQYFGPGTRLTVT.

This chain uses TRBV5-4 with TRBJ1-1, with D maybe TRBD1 (6 bases). Trimming stripped 0 bases from V and 8 bases from J, with 14 bases between. The CDR3 is 14 residues long. From germline, CDR1 is SGHNT and CDR2 YYREEE (reference sequence). DNA for the CDR3: TGTGCCAGCAGCTTGGCCTGGGGAGACAGGGAAGCTTTCTTT. This codes for CASSLAWGDREAFF. Full variable domain (rest looked up from reference TRBV5-4 and TRBJ1-1): ETGVTQSPTHLIKTRGQQVTLRCSSQSGHNTVSWYQQALGQGPQFIFQYYREEENGRGNFPPRFSGLQFPNYSSELNVNALELDDSALYLCASSLAWGDREAFFGQGTRLTVV.

The chain recombines TRBV5-1 with TRBJ1-5; D call uncertain. Deletions cut 2 bases from V and 1 base from J, with 4 bases between. CDR3 length equals 13 residues. The germline CDR1 and CDR2 sequences are SGHRS and YFSETQ. CDR3 in DNA: TGCGCCAGCAGCTTTGGCAGCAATCAGCCCCAGCATTTT. Translating gives CASSFGSNQPQHF.

This sequence joins TRBV9 and TRBJ1-1; D uncertain. V was cut by 1 base and J by 4 bases, with 8 bases left in between. The CDR3 is made up of 13 amino acids. Germline V gene lookup returns CDR1 SGDLS and CDR2 YYNGEE. CDR3 coding DNA: TGTGCCAGCAGCGTAACCGGGGTCACTGAAGCTTTCTTT. It codes for CASSVTGVTEAFF.

As DNA, the CDR3 is TGTGCCACCGGGAGGGGGCAAATAGATACGCAGTATTTT. It codes for CATGRGQIDTQYF. V usage is TRBV2 and J usage is TRBJ2-3, with D perhaps TRBD2 (8 bases). The CDR3 totals 13 residues. V was trimmed by 10 bases and J by 5 bases, leaving 16 bases between them. Looked up from germline, CDR1 is SNHLY and CDR2 is FYNNEI.

This chain connects TRBV27 to TRBJ2-2; no clear D. CDR3 length: 14 residues. Germline-derived CDR1 and CDR2 are MNHEY and SMNVEV (reference sequence). V was clipped by 6 bases and J by 4 bases, with 12 bases between them. The CDR3 sequence: CASRLIRSTGELFF. In DNA, the CDR3 is TGTGCCAGCAGATTAATAAGGAGCACCGGGGAGCTGTTTTTT.

This clone occurred once. The rearrangement links TRBV19 to TRBJ2-1; D not certain. CDR1 LNHDA and CDR2 SQIVND come from the germline V gene (reference sequence). The length of the CDR3 is 13 residues. The V gene lost 3 bases and the J gene lost 6 bases, with 9 bases spanning the gap. CDR3 in DNA: TGTGCCAGTAGTATCACACCTCTCAATGAGCAGTTCTTC. It specifies CASSITPLNEQFF.

This clone was counted once. The chain combines TRBV2 with TRBJ2-7, with 8 bases identical to TRBD1. V gave up 3 bases and J gave up 2 bases; unmatched junction bases: 3. Germline V gene sequence: CDR1 SNHLY, CDR2 FYNNEI. The CDR3 contains 14 residues. The CDR3 DNA sequence: TGTGCCAGCAGTGACGGGACAGGAGCCTACGAGCAGTACTTC. It yields the protein CASSDGTGAYEQYF.

The chain recombines TRBV9 with TRBJ2-1; 8 positions agree with TRBD2. This CDR3 is built from 17 residues. The germline CDR1 and CDR2 sequences are SGDLS and YYNGEE. The V and J ends lost 0 bases and 4 bases, in that order; junction bases with no gene match: 9. The CDR3 DNA sequence: TGTGCCAGCAGCGTAGGAGGTGTTAGCGGGGCGTACAATGAGCAGTTCTTC. As protein: CASSVGGVSGAYNEQFF. The entire variable domain, with the rest obtained from reference TRBV9 and TRBJ2-1, is as follows: DSGVTQTPKHLITATGQRVTLRCSPRSGDLSVYWYQQSLDQGLQFLIQYYNGEERAKGNILERFSAQQFPDLHSELNLSSLELGDSALYFCASSVGGVSGAYNEQFFGPGTRLTVL.

The J gene is TRBJ1-2, the V gene TRBV5-1; D is unresolved. Germline values: CDR1 SGHRS, CDR2 YFSETQ. Trimming stripped 0 bases from V and 4 bases from J, with 7 bases between. The CDR3 is made up of 13 amino acids. This CDR3 is CASSLAEFYGYTF. In DNA, the CDR3 is TGCGCCAGCAGCTTGGCGGAGTTCTATGGCTACACCTTC. Filled out from reference TRBV5-1 and TRBJ1-2, the complete variable domain reads KAGVTQTPRYLIKTRGQQVTLSCSPISGHRSVSWYQQTPGQGLQFLFEYFSETQRNKGNFPGRFSGRQFSNSRSEMNVSTLELGDSALYLCASSLAEFYGYTFGSGTRLTVV.

This chain joins TRBV27 and TRBJ1-2; D is possibly TRBD1 (5 bases). Per germline, CDR1 MNHEY and CDR2 SMNVEV (reference sequence). Trimming shortened V by 6 bases and J by 5 bases, and 22 bases separated the two germline ends. This CDR3 region has 16 residues. CDR3 coding DNA: TGTGCCAGCAGCCAAACGGTCGGGGCGGGGGGTTATGGCTACACCTTC. Its translation is CASSQTVGAGGYGYTF.

This chain joins TRBV6-2 or TRBV6-3 and TRBJ2-7; no firm D call. Trimming shortened V by 6 bases and J by 1 base, and 7 bases separated the two germline ends. The germline V gene has CDR1 MNHEY and CDR2 SVGEGT. This CDR3 contains 12 residues. The CDR3 sequence: CASSPQSYEQYF. The CDR3 DNA reads TGTGCCAGCAGCCCTCAATCCTACGAGCAGTACTTC.

The chain is built from TRBV6-1 and TRBJ2-7; 8 bases are shared with TRBD2. The CDR3 consists of 16 residues. Germline V lookup: CDR1 MNHNS, CDR2 SASEGT. Trimming cost V 0 bases and J 2 bases; bases outside gene matches: 6. The CDR3 coding sequence is TGTGCCAGCAGTGAAGCACGACTAGCGTCAGCCTACGAGCAGTACTTC. Residues: CASSEARLASAYEQYF.

J is TRBJ2-3 and V is TRBV7-9; TRBD2 matches at 13 bases. The CDR3 consists of 16 residues. Germline values: CDR1 SEHNR, CDR2 FQNEAQ (reference sequence). V shed 2 bases and J 4 bases; nucleotides not matched to a gene: 3. The CDR3 DNA follows: TGTGCCAGCAGCTTATTGGGACTAGCGGGGTCAGATACGCAGTATTTT. Translation gives CASSLLGLAGSDTQYF.

The chain links TRBV7-2 to TRBJ2-1; 7 bases fit TRBD1. CDR3 length: 13 amino acids. V trimming: 3 bases; J trimming: 7 bases; junction bases outside the gene matches: 3. Germline loops: CDR1 SGHTA, CDR2 FQGNSA. The CDR3 bases are TGTGCCAGCAGCTTCGACAGGGTGAATGAGCAGTTCTTC. Protein: CASSFDRVNEQFF. The full variable domain, completed using reference TRBV7-2 and TRBJ2-1, is GAGVSQSPSNKVTEKGKDVELRCDPISGHTALYWYRQSLGQGLEFLIYFQGNSAPDKSGLPSDRFSAERTGGSVSTLTIQRTQQEDSAVYLCASSFDRVNEQFFGPGTRLTVL.

In this sample, this clone turned up once. The chain has TRBV7-6 and TRBJ1-6; the D is unclear. Trimming took off 4 bases at V and 7 bases at J, with 5 bases between the two ends. The CDR3 consists of 12 residues. From germline, CDR1 is SGHVS and CDR2 FNYEAQ. Here the CDR3 reads CASSSINSPLHF. CDR3 sequence (DNA): TGTGCCAGCAGCTCTATAAATTCACCCCTCCACTTT.

This chain links TRBV15 with TRBJ1-1, with a weak D call TRBD1 (5 bases). Trimming stripped 1 base from V and 5 bases from J, with 14 bases between. The CDR3 contains 15 residues. Germline CDR1 is LNHNV and CDR2 is YYDKDF (reference sequence). CDR3 loop: CATSRGGAEGTEAFF. As DNA, the CDR3 is TGTGCCACCAGCAGAGGAGGGGCGGAGGGGACTGAAGCTTTCTTT.

The chain combines TRBV5-1 with TRBJ1-5; 8 bases map to TRBD1. CDR1 and CDR2 (germline): SGHRS, YFSETQ. The CDR3 is made up of 19 amino acids. V was clipped by 3 bases and J by 2 bases; unmatched bases: 16. CDR3 sequence (DNA): TGCGCCAGCAGCTCTGAGGGACAGGCCTCGCCCGTGGGCAATCAGCCCCAGCATTTT. This sequence encodes CASSSEGQASPVGNQPQHF.